This TCR beta chain was recovered during a study of beta chain features in type 1 diabetes. Study background: There were 107,917,701 sorted cells examined across all samples. General study findings and limits: Type 1 diabetes patients showed a moderate but significant shortening of TCRB CDR3s in all four CD4+ subsets.

This clone was detected a few times. Its antigen is unknown. The entirety of the isolated RNA underwent reverse transcription, so expressed TCRB transcripts were sequenced. TCRdb keeps only in-frame clones here, not all; method: immunoSEQ multiplex PCR. The sample holds around 650,000 clones, 12% seen once. This CDR3 is built from 16 residues. Germline V gives CDR1 ENHRY, CDR2 SYGVKD. V was clipped by 5 bases and J by 3 bases; unmatched bases: 8. Material for sequencing was naive CD4+ T cells from blood. The TCR originated in a man aged 25 to 40 with type 1 diabetes. The chain employs TRBV10-3 and TRBJ1-3, with 9 bases matching TRBD1. As DNA, the CDR3 is TGTGCCATCAGTACACCGGGACAGGGATTTGGAAACACCATATATTTT. As protein: CAISTPGQGFGNTIYF.